This T cell receptor (beta chain) stems from a study of blood T cell repertoires in COVID-19. Measured with immunoSEQ multiplex PCR; TCRdb has only the in-frame clones, and not every one. The sample yields roughly 100,000 clones, roughly 90% seen once. V lost 2 bases and J lost 3; bases outside the gene matches: 0. This CDR3 comprises 13 residues. Germline loops: CDR1 KGHSH, CDR2 LQKENI. The sample taken for sequencing was peripheral blood. The J gene is TRBJ1-1, the V gene TRBV18; 7 positions match TRBD1. This receptor was taken from a human donor in a cohort sampled during active COVID-19. Written as DNA, the CDR3 is TGTGCCAGCTCACCAACAGGGGACACTGAAGCTTTCTTT. As protein: CASSPTGDTEAFF.